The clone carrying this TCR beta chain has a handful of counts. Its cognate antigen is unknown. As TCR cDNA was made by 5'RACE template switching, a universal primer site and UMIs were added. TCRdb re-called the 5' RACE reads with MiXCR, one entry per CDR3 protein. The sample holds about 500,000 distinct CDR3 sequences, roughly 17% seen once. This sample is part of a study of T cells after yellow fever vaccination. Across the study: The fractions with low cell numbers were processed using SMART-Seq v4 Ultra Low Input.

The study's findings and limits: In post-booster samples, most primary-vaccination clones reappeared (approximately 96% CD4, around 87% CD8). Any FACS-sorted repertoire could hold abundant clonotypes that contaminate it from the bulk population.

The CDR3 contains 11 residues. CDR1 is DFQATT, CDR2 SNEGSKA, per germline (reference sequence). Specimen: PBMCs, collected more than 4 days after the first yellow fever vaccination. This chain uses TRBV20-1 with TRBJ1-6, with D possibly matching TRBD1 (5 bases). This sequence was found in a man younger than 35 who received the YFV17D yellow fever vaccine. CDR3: CKGPTISPLHF. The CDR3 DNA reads TGCAAGGGACCCACGATTTCACCCCTCCACTTT.